This T cell receptor beta chain is drawn from a study of blood T cell repertoires in COVID-19. Study information: The United States, Italy and Spain supplied acute and convalescent COVID-19 samples. Sample material is recorded as cDNA or gDNA derived from T cells, B-cell-depleted T cells, or PBMCs.

In the original workflow: For nucleated cells, counts were estimated from reference gene primer amplification. The protocol was immunoSEQ multiplex PCR, while the TCRdb copy is restricted to in-frame clones and leaves out a portion. That table supplies the V and J calls and clone size; D and trimming were determined from the DNA. The sample lists nearly 60,000 clones, under 90% occurring once. What was sequenced was peripheral blood. This receptor was identified in a man aged 40-49 years with active COVID-19.

CDR3 residues: CASSPAGEGWHEQYF. For the CDR3, the DNA is TGTGCCAGCAGCCCGGCGGGAGAGGGTTGGCACGAGCAGTACTTC. The rearrangement links TRBV4-2 to TRBJ2-7, with 7 bases matching TRBD2. With 4 bases clipped from V and 5 bases from J, the junction kept 11 bases outside the gene matches. CDR3 length: 15 amino acids. Germline CDR1 LGHNA, CDR2 YNFKEQ.